The TCR beta chain described here comes from a study of blood T cell repertoires in COVID-19 (dated by TCRdb to 2018 to 2020). About the study as a whole: Samples covering the acute and convalescent phases of COVID-19 were provided by collaborators in the United States, Italy and Spain. The prospective study material was composed of cDNA or gDNA derived from T cells, B-cell-depleted T cells, or PBMCs. Subjects who had been exposed to COVID-19, were actively infected with it, or had recovered from it provided the deeply sampled blood TCRbeta repertoires that made up the dataset. A freely available public database, intended as a resource for researchers studying the immune response to SARS-CoV-2, is where the repertoires were released. The samples were drawn from the first 160 participants of the ongoing ImmuneRACE study and from about 1,200 subjects provided by 6 global collaborators. Sample metadata almost always included a de-identified subject ID, COVID-19 status, age in years and sex. HLA class I and class II types, where available, came from metadata supplied by the sample provider rather than from assay-based typing. Here is what the overall study found, with its caveats: The amount of clinical and demographic metadata varied by source and participant and was provided uncurated.

TCRbeta CDR3 regions were amplified from genomic DNA using the immunoSEQ Assay, a bias-controlled multiplex PCR. As for the original processing: Nucleated cell counts per sample were estimated from amplification of reference gene primers within the assay. To quantify the absolute abundance of each unique TCRbeta CDR3 rearrangement, sequence reads were collapsed and filtered. For each sample, productive Simpson clonality was calculated as the square root of Simpson's diversity index over productive rearrangements. This immuneACCESS table, as held by TCRdb, lists in-frame sequences with V and J called but not all clones. Of the missing ones, under half trace to an unresolved V gene in checked studies; the others have no known cause. V and J calls and clone size are as listed in that table; D and trimming were resolved from the DNA. Present in this sample are fewer than 60,000 clones, about nine tenths of which were seen just once. The top ten clonotypes cover 9.5% to 13% of the sample.

Collaborating institutions collected whole blood in K2EDTA tubes following their own protocols. For TCRbeta analysis, collaborator samples were shipped as frozen whole blood, as isolated PBMCs, or as DNA extracted from either sample type. A word on this clone: Its target antigen remains unknown. The record has no base qualities; no much larger clone is one base away.

Trimming accounts for 2 bases at V and 5 bases at J, while the number of junction bases matched to no gene is 4. The cysteine opens and the phenylalanine closes a CDR3 of 15 amino acids. Only CDR3 DNA is held: 45 bases, read in frame from base 1. Taken from the germline V gene (reference sequence), the CDR1 and CDR2 loops are MNHNY and SVGAGI. The sequence was collected from a human donor with acute or convalescent COVID-19. The donor label of this sample is uncertain. The rearrangement joined TRBV6-6 to TRBJ2-2; 8 central bases correspond to TRBD1. Sequenced input: peripheral blood. The DNA sequence is TGTGCCAGCAGTTACGTCAGGGGGCAAACCGGGGAGCTGTTTTTT. This gives the protein CASSYVRGQTGELFF.